This TCR beta chain was captured in a study of T cells in Graves' hyperthyroidism and ophthalmopathy. There are many counts of this clonotype. What it binds is not known. The CDR3 regions of TCR beta were amplified from RNA transcripts. When the TCR CDR3 underwent first-round RT-PCR, the HTBI primer set was used. TCRdb called the multiplex PCR reads again in MiXCR, with one record for every CDR3 protein. The repertoire holds roughly 250,000 distinct CDR3 sequences, with approximately 20% as singletons. Ophthalmopathy cases scored 3 or more on the Clinical Activity Score and 4 or more on NOSPECS grade, with duration below 3 months. Uncontrolled infection, other autoimmune disease, pregnancy or lactation disqualified patients from enrolment. With 4 bases clipped from V and 6 bases from J, the junction kept 10 bases outside the gene matches. The CDR3 runs 15 residues. CDR1 LNHDA and CDR2 SQIVND come from the germline V gene (reference sequence).

General study points: Most thyroid clonotypes expanded above 0.001 appeared in blood too. A model of 13 V-J features distinguished ophthalmopathy from stable hyperthyroidism.

This receptor was identified in a man aged 25 to 40 with Graves' ophthalmopathy. Sequencing was performed on blood. The chain joins TRBV19 to TRBJ1-2, with 8 positions matching TRBD1. The CDR3 bases are TGTGCCAGTAGTACCCTGACAGGGGCCTTGGATGGCTACACCTTC. Translated, it gives CASSTLTGALDGYTF.